Presented here are 26 T cell receptor beta chains from one specimen sequenced in a study of long-term antiretroviral therapy in people with HIV. Survey-level resolution applied to immunoSEQ assay v3.0. Data came from immunoSEQ multiplex PCR; TCRdb stores just in-frame clones and leaves some out. The repertoire has around 20,000 clones, around four fifths of them found once; the top ten carry under 4.5%. The specimen was unsorted PBMCs, collected approximately 4 years after starting antiretroviral therapy. The receptors were gathered from a young man with HIV.

The rearrangement joins TRBV9 to TRBJ2-3, with D possibly called TRBD1 or TRBD2 (5 bases each). The CDR3 sequence is 16 residues long. Germline V gives CDR1 SGDLS, CDR2 YYNGEE. The V end lost 2 bases, the J end lost 0 bases, and 13 bases lay between the germline ends. Here the CDR3 reads CASSVLGAGSTDTQYF. For the CDR3, the DNA is TGTGCCAGCAGCGTTCTCGGGGCGGGCAGCACAGATACGCAGTATTTT.

This clone was counted a few times. The rearrangement uses TRBV4-1 and TRBJ2-7; 9 nucleotides match TRBD1. Germline values: CDR1 MGHRA, CDR2 YSYEKL. This CDR3 region has 15 residues. The junction had 1 base not matched to a gene; V was cut back by 1 base and J by 0 bases. The CDR3, as DNA: TGCGCCAGCAGCCAAGGACAGGGGGTCTCCTACGAGCAGTACTTC. Translated, it gives CASSQGQGVSYEQYF.

This clone was detected once. The chain links TRBV13 to TRBJ2-3; 8 bases are shared with TRBD2. The V segment lost 2 bases and the J segment 2 bases; nucleotides outside the gene matches: 9. CDR3 size: 17 residues. Germline assignment: CDR1 PRHDT and CDR2 FYEKMQ (reference sequence). The CDR3 sequence is CASSLFGRALHTDTQYF. The CDR3 DNA sequence: TGTGCCAGCAGCTTATTCGGGAGGGCCCTCCACACAGATACGCAGTATTTT.

A few counts support this clone. The V gene is TRBV11-1, the J gene TRBJ2-3; D uncertain. CDR1 and CDR2 from the germline V gene are SGHAT and FQDESV (reference sequence). V lost 5 bases and J lost 2, with 8 bases in between. This CDR3 is 13 amino acids long. The CDR3 region is CASSTEVTDTQYF. Here the CDR3 DNA reads TGTGCCAGCAGCACCGAGGTCACAGATACGCAGTATTTT.

The chain uses TRBV29-1 and TRBJ2-7, with no clear D. This CDR3 has 11 residues. V was trimmed by 4 bases and J by 9 bases, leaving 13 bases between them. Germline V lookup: CDR1 SQVTM, CDR2 ANQGSEA. The CDR3: CSVAAPTVQYF. CDR3 coding DNA: TGCAGCGTTGCTGCCCCGACGGTGCAGTACTTC.

The genes are TRBV5-1 and TRBJ1-2; no firm D call. V was trimmed by 0 bases and J by 7 bases, leaving 7 bases between them. Germline CDR1 is SGHRS and CDR2 is YFSETQ. The CDR3 totals 12 residues. The CDR3 sequence is CASSLGGSGYTF. The CDR3 region has the DNA TGCGCCAGCAGCTTGGGAGGGAGTGGCTACACCTTC.

This clone was seen once. The chain combines TRBV18 with TRBJ2-3, with D perhaps TRBD1 (6 bases). Trimming took off 6 bases at V and 0 bases at J, with 10 bases between the two ends. Per the germline V gene, CDR1 is KGHSH and CDR2 is LQKENI. The CDR3 has 14 amino acids. The CDR3 here is CASSPDRSTDTQYF. As DNA, the CDR3 is TGTGCCAGCTCTCCCGACAGGAGCACAGATACGCAGTATTTT.

V usage is TRBV7-9 and J usage is TRBJ1-2; D unresolved. V lost 1 base, J lost 0 bases, and 9 bases lay in between. The CDR3 is 15 residues long. Germline CDR1 SEHNR, CDR2 FQNEAQ (reference sequence). The CDR3 spells CASSLGPYSNYGYTF. CDR3 in DNA: TGTGCCAGCAGCTTAGGACCGTATTCTAACTATGGCTACACCTTC. Together with reference TRBV7-9 and TRBJ1-2, the CDR3 gives the full variable domain: DTGVSQNPRHKITKRGQNVTFRCDPISEHNRLYWYRQTLGQGPEFLTYFQNEAQLEKSRLLSDRFSAERPKGSFSTLEIQRTEQGDSAMYLCASSLGPYSNYGYTFGSGTRLTVV.

This clone was picked up one time. This sequence joins TRBV19 and TRBJ2-4, with D tentatively TRBD2 (7 bases). Looked up from germline, CDR1 is LNHDA and CDR2 is SQIVND (reference sequence). Trimming stripped 9 bases from V and 3 bases from J, with 18 bases between. CDR3 length equals 15 residues. CDR3 bases: TGTGCCAGCGACTCGGGGGGCCGCGACAAAAACATTCAGTACTTC. This gives the protein CASDSGGRDKNIQYF.

This chain connects TRBV7-9 to TRBJ1-2; D perhaps matches TRBD1 (6 bases). Trimming pared 1 base from V and 3 bases from J, leaving 18 bases between. The CDR3 is made up of 17 amino acids. The germline CDR1 and CDR2 sequences are SEHNR and FQNEAQ (reference sequence). CDR3 region: CASSLEGINAGDYGYTF. Written as DNA, the CDR3 is TGTGCCAGCAGCTTAGAGGGAATCAACGCAGGGGACTATGGCTACACCTTC.

The chain employs TRBV19 and TRBJ2-3, with D perhaps TRBD2 (5 bases). Trimming took 4 bases from V and 2 from J, leaving 13 bases between them. The CDR3 is made up of 15 amino acids. CDR1 and CDR2 from the germline V gene are LNHDA and SQIVND (reference sequence). CDR3: CASSREGGNTDTQYF. The CDR3, as DNA: TGTGCCAGTAGTAGAGAGGGTGGCAACACAGATACGCAGTATTTT.

The rearrangement joins TRBV10-2 to TRBJ1-3; unclear D gene. The CDR3 contains 12 residues. Germline-derived CDR1 and CDR2 are WSHSY and SAAADI. The V gene lost 0 bases and the J gene lost 3 bases, with 0 bases spanning the gap. The CDR3 nucleotides read TGCGCCAGCAGTGAGTCTGGAAACACCATATATTTT. It translates to CASSESGNTIYF.

This clone is categorized as medium-sized. This chain joins TRBV5-1 and TRBJ2-3; D not certain. Germline-derived CDR1 and CDR2 are SGHRS and YFSETQ. The CDR3 runs 16 residues. Trimming stripped 0 bases from V and 6 bases from J, with 17 bases between. The CDR3 here is CASSLVGWQEGDTQYF. The CDR3, as DNA: TGCGCCAGCAGCTTGGTAGGGTGGCAGGAAGGCGATACGCAGTATTTT.

V usage is TRBV6-6 and J usage is TRBJ1-2; tentatively, D is TRBD1 (6 bases). Germline V gene data show CDR1 as MNHNY and CDR2 as SVGAGI (reference sequence). This CDR3 is 11 amino acids long. Trimming took off 6 bases at V and 8 bases at J, with 10 bases between the two ends. The CDR3 coding sequence is TGTGCCAGCAGCTTGACAGGAGGCTACACCTTC. This translates into CASSLTGGYTF.

V usage is TRBV5-1 and J usage is TRBJ2-3, with 9 positions matching TRBD1. The CDR3 is 17 residues long. The V gene end was trimmed by 0 bases and the J gene end by 1 base; junction bases not matched to a gene: 6. CDR1 is SGHRS and CDR2 is YFSETQ in the germline V gene. The CDR3 coding sequence is TGCGCCAGCAGCTTGGGGACAGGGGCCGGTCGCACAGATACGCAGTATTTT. Its translation is CASSLGTGAGRTDTQYF.

This chain joins TRBV18 and TRBJ1-5; TRBD1 is a possible D gene (6 bases). Trimming removed 3 bases from V and 5 bases from J, with 23 bases in between. Germline CDR1 KGHSH, CDR2 LQKENI. CDR3 length: 18 amino acids. The CDR3 bases are TGTGCCAGCTCACCCGGCGGTCGGGGGGCGCCGGGGGATCAGCCCCAGCATTTT. As protein: CASSPGGRGAPGDQPQHF.

This clone was observed once. The chain links TRBV7-8 to TRBJ1-3; TRBD1 is a possible D gene (5 bases). Germline V gene sequence: CDR1 SGHVS, CDR2 FQNEAQ. The CDR3 loop spans 15 amino acids. V was shortened by 4 bases and J by 0 bases, with 10 bases between the two germline ends. The CDR3 spells CASSSGLLSGNTIYF. The DNA of the CDR3 is TGTGCCAGCAGCTCGGGACTTCTCTCTGGAAACACCATATATTTT.

The chain recombines TRBV19 with TRBJ2-3; D is possibly TRBD2 (6 bases). CDR1 and CDR2 (germline): LNHDA, SQIVND (reference sequence). The CDR3 contains 14 residues. With 4 bases removed from V and 1 base from J, the gap between germline ends came to 9 bases. CDR3 loop: CASSSGAGTDTQYF. The CDR3 DNA is TGTGCCAGTAGTAGCGGGGCTGGCACAGATACGCAGTATTTT.

This sequence joins TRBV6-6 and TRBJ1-2; maybe TRBD1 (6 bases). The germline V gene has CDR1 MNHNY and CDR2 SVGAGI (reference sequence). CDR3 length: 12 amino acids. V dropped 4 bases and J dropped 3 bases, with 6 bases sitting between them. This chain's CDR3 is CASSSGDYGYTF. The CDR3 coding sequence is TGTGCCAGCAGTTCAGGGGACTATGGCTACACCTTC.

The genes are TRBV25-1 and TRBJ2-6, with a tentative D call TRBD2 (5 bases). Between the trimmed V and J ends, which lost 3 bases and 0 bases, there was a span of 12 bases. The CDR3 sequence is 17 residues long. Germline V lookup: CDR1 MGHDK, CDR2 SYGVNS. CDR3 protein: CASSDGTRPSGANVLTF. In DNA, the CDR3 is TGTGCCAGCAGTGACGGAACTAGGCCCTCTGGGGCCAACGTCCTGACTTTC.

In this sample, this clone turned up once. The chain links TRBV2 to TRBJ1-4, with D uncertain. This CDR3 has 13 residues. Trimming stripped 8 bases from V and 8 bases from J, with 15 bases between. Per the germline V gene, CDR1 is SNHLY and CDR2 is FYNNEI. CDR3 nucleotides: TGTGCCAGCGAGACGAGGACCTGGGAAAAACTGTTTTTT. It yields the protein CASETRTWEKLFF.

The CDR3 is CARLPTVEQSRANVLTF. The CDR3 DNA reads as TGTGCCAGATTGCCTACAGTTGAACAAAGTCGGGCCAACGTCCTGACTTTC. The chain carries TRBV5-3 and TRBJ2-6; D uncertain. TRBV5-3 is noted as an ORF with a role that remains uncertain. Trimming removed 7 bases at V and 5 bases at J, with 22 bases between. This CDR3 is built from 17 residues.

V gene TRBV6-4 combines with J gene TRBJ2-3; 11 positions match TRBD2. V lost 8 bases and J lost 2; bases outside the gene matches: 6. There are 15 residues in the CDR3. The germline V gene has CDR1 MRHNA and CDR2 SNTAGT. CDR3 residues: CASADSGGATDTQYF. The CDR3 DNA sequence: TGTGCCAGCGCAGATAGCGGGGGGGCCACAGATACGCAGTATTTT.

The chain recombines TRBV14 with TRBJ2-6, with 8 bases fitting TRBD1. Germline values: CDR1 SGHDN, CDR2 FVKESK. Trimming at V came to 5 bases and at J to 0 bases, leaving 12 bases not matched to a gene. The length of the CDR3 is 19 residues. The CDR3 nucleotides are TGTGCCAGCAGCGTACGCCCGGGACAGGAGAGCTCTGGGGCCAACGTCCTGACTTTC. The encoded protein is CASSVRPGQESSGANVLTF.

This chain joins TRBV18 and TRBJ2-3, with TRBD1 as a possible D gene (6 bases). The CDR3 loop spans 16 amino acids. In germline, CDR1 is KGHSH, CDR2 LQKENI. Trimming removed 3 bases from V and 0 bases from J, with 13 bases in between. CDR3 sequence reads: CASSPPGDISTDTQYF. Written as DNA, the CDR3 is TGTGCCAGCTCACCTCCCGGGGACATCAGCACAGATACGCAGTATTTT.

V is TRBV7-2 and J is TRBJ2-3; 7 bases agree with TRBD1. V was clipped by 7 bases and J by 5 bases; unmatched bases: 15. Looked up from germline, CDR1 is SGHTA and CDR2 is FQGNSA. The CDR3 totals 16 residues. The CDR3 nucleotides read TGTGCCAGCACCCCTCTTCACAGGGGCTCTAAAGATACGCAGTATTTT. Translation: CASTPLHRGSKDTQYF.